A single TCR beta chain is shown here with its context. Source study methods: Quantification of nucleated cells was approximated via reference gene primer amplification. Assay: immunoSEQ multiplex PCR; the TCRdb copy retains only in-frame clones and omits some. The V and J calls and the clone size are those of that table, but D and trimming were determined from the DNA. The sample lists approximately 190,000 clones, roughly 80% occurring once. This record comes from a study of blood T cell repertoires in COVID-19. On the study more broadly: From the United States, Italy and Spain came samples of acute and convalescent COVID-19. PBMCs, B-cell-depleted T cells, or T cells provided the cDNA or gDNA that made up the material.

CDR3 length equals 18 residues. The junction had 9 bases not matched to a gene; V was cut back by 2 bases and J by 4 bases. CDR1 and CDR2 (germline): SGHVS, FQNEAQ. Material for sequencing was peripheral blood. This receptor was identified in a man aged 55-75 years with acute or convalescent COVID-19. This sequence joins TRBV7-8 and TRBJ2-1, with TRBD2 matching 12 bases. This CDR3 is CASSLRTSGNRGYNEQFF. CDR3 in DNA: TGTGCCAGCAGCTTACGGACTAGCGGGAATAGGGGTTACAATGAGCAGTTCTTC.